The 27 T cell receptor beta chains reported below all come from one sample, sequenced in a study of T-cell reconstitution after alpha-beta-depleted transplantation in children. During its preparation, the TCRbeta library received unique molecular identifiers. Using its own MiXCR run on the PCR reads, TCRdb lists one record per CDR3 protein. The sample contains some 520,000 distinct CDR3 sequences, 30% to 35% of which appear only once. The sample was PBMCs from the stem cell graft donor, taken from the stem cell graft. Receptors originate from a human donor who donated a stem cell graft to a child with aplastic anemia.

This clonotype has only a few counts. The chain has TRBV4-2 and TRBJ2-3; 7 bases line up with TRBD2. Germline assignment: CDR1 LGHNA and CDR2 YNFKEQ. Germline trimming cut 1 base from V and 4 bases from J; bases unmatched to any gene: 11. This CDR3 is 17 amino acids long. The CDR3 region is CASSQGLTGGFADTQYF. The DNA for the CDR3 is TGTGCCAGCAGCCAAGGGCTTACGGGAGGATTCGCAGATACGCAGTATTTT.

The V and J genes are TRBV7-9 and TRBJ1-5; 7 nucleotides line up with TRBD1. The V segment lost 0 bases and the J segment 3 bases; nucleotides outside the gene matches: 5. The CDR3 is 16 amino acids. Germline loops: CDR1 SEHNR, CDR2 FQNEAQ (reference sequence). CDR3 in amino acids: CASSLAGTVSNQPQHF. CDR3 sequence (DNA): TGTGCCAGCAGCTTAGCCGGGACAGTTTCCAATCAGCCCCAGCATTTT.

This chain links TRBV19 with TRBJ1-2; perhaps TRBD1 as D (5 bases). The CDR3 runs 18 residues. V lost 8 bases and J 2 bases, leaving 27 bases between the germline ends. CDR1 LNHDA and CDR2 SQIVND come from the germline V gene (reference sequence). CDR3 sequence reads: CASAIAVAGTILNYGYTF. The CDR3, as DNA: TGTGCCAGTGCCATTGCGGTGGCAGGGACCATCCTCAACTATGGCTACACCTTC.

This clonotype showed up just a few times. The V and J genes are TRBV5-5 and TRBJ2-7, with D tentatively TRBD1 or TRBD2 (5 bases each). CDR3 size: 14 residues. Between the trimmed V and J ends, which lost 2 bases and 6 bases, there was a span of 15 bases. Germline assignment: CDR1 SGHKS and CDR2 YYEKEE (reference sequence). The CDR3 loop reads CASSFGLGVLEQYF. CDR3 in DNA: TGTGCCAGCAGCTTCGGCTTGGGGGTACTCGAGCAGTACTTC. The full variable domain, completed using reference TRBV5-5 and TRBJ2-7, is DAGVTQSPTHLIKTRGQQVTLRCSPISGHKSVSWYQQVLGQGPQFIFQYYEKEERGRGNFPDRFSARQFPNYSSELNVNALLLGDSALYLCASSFGLGVLEQYFGPGTRLTVT.

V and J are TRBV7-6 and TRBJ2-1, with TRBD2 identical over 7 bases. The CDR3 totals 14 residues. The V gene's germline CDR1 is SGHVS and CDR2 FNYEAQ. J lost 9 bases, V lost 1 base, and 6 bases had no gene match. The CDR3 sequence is CASSLVLAQSEQFF. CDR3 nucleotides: TGTGCCAGCAGCTTAGTACTAGCGCAGTCTGAGCAGTTCTTC.

Here the CDR3 reads CASSQGGAGGTDTQYF. Written as DNA, the CDR3 is TGTGCCAGCAGCCAGGGGGGAGCGGGGGGCACAGATACGCAGTATTTT. The chain joins TRBV7-2 to TRBJ2-3; D is possibly TRBD2 (8 bases). The CDR3 length is 16 residues. V was trimmed by 5 bases and J by 1 base, leaving 16 bases between them. Germline CDR1 SGHTA, CDR2 FQGNSA.

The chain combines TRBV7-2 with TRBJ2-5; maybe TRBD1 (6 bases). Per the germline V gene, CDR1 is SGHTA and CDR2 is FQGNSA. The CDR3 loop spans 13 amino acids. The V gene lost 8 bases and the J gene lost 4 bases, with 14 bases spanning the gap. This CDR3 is CASSRQVGETQYF. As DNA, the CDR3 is TGTGCCAGCTCGAGACAGGTGGGAGAGACCCAGTACTTC.

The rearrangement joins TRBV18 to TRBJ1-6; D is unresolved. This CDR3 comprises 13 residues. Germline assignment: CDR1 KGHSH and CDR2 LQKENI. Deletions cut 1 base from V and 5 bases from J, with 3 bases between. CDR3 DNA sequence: TGTGCCAGCTCACCACAGGATAATTCACCCCTCCACTTT. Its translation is CASSPQDNSPLHF.

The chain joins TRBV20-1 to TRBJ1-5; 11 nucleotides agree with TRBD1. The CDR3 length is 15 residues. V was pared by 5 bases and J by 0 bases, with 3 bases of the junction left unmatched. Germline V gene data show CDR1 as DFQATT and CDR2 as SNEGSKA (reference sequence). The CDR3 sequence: CSAGTGGYSNQPQHF. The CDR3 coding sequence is TGCAGTGCTGGGACAGGGGGGTATAGCAATCAGCCCCAGCATTTT.

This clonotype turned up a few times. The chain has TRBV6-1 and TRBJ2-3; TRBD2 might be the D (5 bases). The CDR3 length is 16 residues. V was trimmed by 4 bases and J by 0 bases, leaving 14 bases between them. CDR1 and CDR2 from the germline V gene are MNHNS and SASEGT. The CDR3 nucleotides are TGTGCCAGCAGTGGGCGGCTAGCCTCTAGCACAGATACGCAGTATTTT. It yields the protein CASSGRLASSTDTQYF.

DNA for the CDR3: TGTGCCAGCAGCTTAGAGCGGACGGACCAAGAGACCCAGTACTTC. Translating gives CASSLERTDQETQYF. The chain has TRBV7-9 and TRBJ2-5; TRBD2 is a possible D gene (5 bases). Trimming stripped 1 base from V and 0 bases from J, with 9 bases between. CDR1 is SEHNR, CDR2 FQNEAQ, per germline (reference sequence). The CDR3 length is 15 residues.

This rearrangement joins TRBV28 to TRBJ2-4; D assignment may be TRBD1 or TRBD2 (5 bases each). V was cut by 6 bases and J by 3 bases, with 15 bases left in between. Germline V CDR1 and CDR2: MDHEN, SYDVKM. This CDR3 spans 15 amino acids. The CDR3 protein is CASSSGALGKNIQYF. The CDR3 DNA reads TGTGCCAGCAGCTCCGGGGCTTTAGGCAAAAACATTCAGTACTTC.

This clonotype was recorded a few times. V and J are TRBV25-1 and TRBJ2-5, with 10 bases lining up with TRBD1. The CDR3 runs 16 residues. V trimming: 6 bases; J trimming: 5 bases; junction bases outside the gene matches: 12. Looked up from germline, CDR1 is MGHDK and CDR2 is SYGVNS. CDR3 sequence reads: CASSHLLGTGDETQYF. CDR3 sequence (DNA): TGTGCCAGCAGCCACCTTCTTGGGACAGGGGATGAGACCCAGTACTTC.

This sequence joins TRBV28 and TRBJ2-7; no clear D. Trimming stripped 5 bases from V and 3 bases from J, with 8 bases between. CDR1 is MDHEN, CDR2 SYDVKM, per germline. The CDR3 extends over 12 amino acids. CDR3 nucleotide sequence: TGTGCCAGCAGTCCTACAGTCTACGAGCAGTACGTC. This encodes CASSPTVYEQYV.

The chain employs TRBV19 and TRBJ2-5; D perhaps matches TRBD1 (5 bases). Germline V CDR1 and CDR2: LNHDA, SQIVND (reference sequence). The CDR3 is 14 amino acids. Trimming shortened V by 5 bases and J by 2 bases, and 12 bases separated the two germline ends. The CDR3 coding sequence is TGTGCCAGTAGTCCGGTGGGGCCACAAGAGACCCAGTACTTC. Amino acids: CASSPVGPQETQYF.

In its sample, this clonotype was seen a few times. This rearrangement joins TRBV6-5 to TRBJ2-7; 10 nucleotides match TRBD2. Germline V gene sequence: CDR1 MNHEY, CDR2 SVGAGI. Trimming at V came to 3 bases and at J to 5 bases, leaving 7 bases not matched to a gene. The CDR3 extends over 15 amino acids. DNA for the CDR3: TGTGCCAGCAGTTATTTAGCGGGAGGTCCCGACGAGCAGTACGTC. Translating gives CASSYLAGGPDEQYV.

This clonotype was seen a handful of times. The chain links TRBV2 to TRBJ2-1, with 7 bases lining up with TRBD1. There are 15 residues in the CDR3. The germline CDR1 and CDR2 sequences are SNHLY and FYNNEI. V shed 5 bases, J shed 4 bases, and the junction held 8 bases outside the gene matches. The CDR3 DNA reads TGTGCCAGCAGTTACCGGGACAGAGATTACAATGAGCAGTTCTTC. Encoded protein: CASSYRDRDYNEQFF.

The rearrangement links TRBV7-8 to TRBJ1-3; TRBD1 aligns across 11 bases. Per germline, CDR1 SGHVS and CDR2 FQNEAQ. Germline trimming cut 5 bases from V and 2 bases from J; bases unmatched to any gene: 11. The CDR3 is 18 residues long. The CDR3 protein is CASSARTGGSSAGNTIYF. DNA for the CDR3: TGTGCCAGCAGCGCAAGGACAGGGGGCTCTTCGGCTGGAAACACCATATATTTT.

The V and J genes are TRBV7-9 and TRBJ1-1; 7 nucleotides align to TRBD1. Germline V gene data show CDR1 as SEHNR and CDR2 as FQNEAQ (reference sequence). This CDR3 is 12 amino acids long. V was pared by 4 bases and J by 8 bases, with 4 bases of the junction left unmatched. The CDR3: CASSYLTGEAFF. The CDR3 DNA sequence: TGTGCCAGCAGCTACCTGACAGGGGAAGCTTTCTTT.

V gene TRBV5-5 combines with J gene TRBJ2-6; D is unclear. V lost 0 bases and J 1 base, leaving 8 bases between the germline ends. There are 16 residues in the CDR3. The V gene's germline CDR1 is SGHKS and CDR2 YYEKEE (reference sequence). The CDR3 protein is CASSLDVGSGANVLTF. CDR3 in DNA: TGTGCCAGCAGCTTGGACGTGGGGTCTGGGGCCAACGTCCTGACTTTC.

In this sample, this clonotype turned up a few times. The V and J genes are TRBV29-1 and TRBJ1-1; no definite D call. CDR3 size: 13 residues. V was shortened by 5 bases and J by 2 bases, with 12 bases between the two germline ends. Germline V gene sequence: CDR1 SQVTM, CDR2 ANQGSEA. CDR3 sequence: CSVRTGTNTEAFF. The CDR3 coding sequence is TGCAGCGTTCGGACGGGAACTAACACTGAAGCTTTCTTT.

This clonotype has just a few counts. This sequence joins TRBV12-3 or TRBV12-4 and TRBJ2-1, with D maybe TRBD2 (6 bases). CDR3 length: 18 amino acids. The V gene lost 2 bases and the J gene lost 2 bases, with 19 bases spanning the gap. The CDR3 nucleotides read TGTGCCAGCAGTTTATACCGACTAGTTCTAAACCCCTACAATGAGCAGTTCTTC. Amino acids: CASSLYRLVLNPYNEQFF.

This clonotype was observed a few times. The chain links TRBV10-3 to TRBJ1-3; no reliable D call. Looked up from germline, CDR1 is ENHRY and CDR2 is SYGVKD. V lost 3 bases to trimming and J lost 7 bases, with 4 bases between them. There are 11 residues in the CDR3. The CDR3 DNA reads TGTGCCATCAGTGATAGTAACACCATATATTTT. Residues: CAISDSNTIYF.

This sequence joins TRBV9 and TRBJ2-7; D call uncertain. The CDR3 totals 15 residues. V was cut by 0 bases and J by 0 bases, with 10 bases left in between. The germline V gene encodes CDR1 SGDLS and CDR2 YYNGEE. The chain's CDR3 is CASSVGAASSYEQYF. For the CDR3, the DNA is TGTGCCAGCAGCGTAGGGGCTGCAAGCTCCTACGAGCAGTACTTC.

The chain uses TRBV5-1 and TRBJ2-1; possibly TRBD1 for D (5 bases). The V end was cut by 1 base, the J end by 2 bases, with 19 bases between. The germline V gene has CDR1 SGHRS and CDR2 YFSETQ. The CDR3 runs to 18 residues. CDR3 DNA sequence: TGCGCCAGCAGCTTGATGGGCCAGGGCCGATCCACCTACAATGAGCAGTTCTTC. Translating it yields CASSLMGQGRSTYNEQFF. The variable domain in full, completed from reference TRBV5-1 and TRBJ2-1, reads KAGVTQTPRYLIKTRGQQVTLSCSPISGHRSVSWYQQTPGQGLQFLFEYFSETQRNKGNFPGRFSGRQFSNSRSEMNVSTLELGDSALYLCASSLMGQGRSTYNEQFFGPGTRLTVL.

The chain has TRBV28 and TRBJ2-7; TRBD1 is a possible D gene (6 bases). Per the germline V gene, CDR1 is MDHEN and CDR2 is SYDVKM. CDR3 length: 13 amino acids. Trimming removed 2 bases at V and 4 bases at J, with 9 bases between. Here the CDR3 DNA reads TGTGCCAGCAGTTTAAACAGGGAGTACGAGCAGTACGTC. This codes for CASSLNREYEQYV.

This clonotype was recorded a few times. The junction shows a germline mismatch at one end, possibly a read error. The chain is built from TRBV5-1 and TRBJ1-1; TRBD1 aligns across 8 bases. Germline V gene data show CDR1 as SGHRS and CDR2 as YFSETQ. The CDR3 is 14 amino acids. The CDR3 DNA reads TGCGCCAGCAGCTTGGACAGGGGGAACTCTGAAGCTTTCTTT. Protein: CASSLDRGNSEAFF.